This T cell receptor beta chain was profiled in a study of pediatric ulcerative colitis. Overall study findings and caveats: Clonal expansions reduced rectal repertoire diversity in acute severe colitis.

Libraries were prepared by immunoSEQ multiplex PCR; TCRdb keeps only in-frame clonotypes and omits some of them. This repertoire shows about 32,000 clones, roughly 78% found once; its top ten account for about 4.5%. From germline, CDR1 is SGHNT and CDR2 YYREEE (reference sequence). CDR3 length equals 15 residues. Trimming removed 1 base from V and 4 bases from J, with 13 bases in between. With regard to this clone: Its antigen is undetermined.

Sample: blood. This sequence joins TRBV5-4 and TRBJ2-3; the D gene is possibly TRBD2 (5 bases). The receptor comes from a boy younger than 18 with severe ulcerative colitis. CDR3 sequence (DNA): TGTGCCAGCAGCTTGCGGGGAACTATGGCAGATACGCAGTATTTT. This gives the protein CASSLRGTMADTQYF.